This TCR beta chain derives from a study of blood T cell repertoires in COVID-19. Study as a whole: The study drew acute and convalescent COVID-19 samples from the United States, Italy and Spain. PBMCs, B-cell-depleted T cells, or T cells provided the cDNA or gDNA that made up the material.

Under the authors' procedure: Estimated nucleated cell counts came from reference gene primer amplification. Libraries were prepared by immunoSEQ multiplex PCR; TCRdb keeps only in-frame clonotypes and omits some of them. Clone size and the V and J calls come from that table; the DNA yielded D and trimming. The top ten hold 15% to 20% of the sample, which has 200,000 or so clones, 60% to 85% seen once. Germline CDR1 MDHEN, CDR2 SYDVKM. The CDR3 contains 13 residues. Trimming took 6 bases from V and 5 from J, leaving 13 bases between them. This TCR derives from a man aged 55 to 69 with active or convalescent COVID-19. The source material was peripheral blood. The rearrangement joins TRBV28 to TRBJ2-5; TRBD1 is a possible D gene (7 bases). In DNA form, the CDR3 reads TGTGCCAGCAGACCCTCAGGGGGGGAGACCCAGTACTTC. This encodes CASRPSGGETQYF. Variable domain in full (rest from reference TRBV28 and TRBJ2-5): DVKVTQSSRYLVKRTGEKVFLECVQDMDHENMFWYRQDPGLGLRLIYFSYDVKMKEKGDIPEGYSVSREKKERFSLILESASTNQTSMYLCASRPSGGETQYFGPGTRLLVL.